Below, 32 T cell receptor beta chains from the same sample are listed, as sequenced in a study of graft-versus-host responses after intestinal transplantation. Generated by immunoSEQ multiplex PCR, the TCRdb table keeps only in-frame clones and is missing some. The repertoire includes tens of thousands of clones, around 95% of them detected once, and approximately 0.76% sits in the top ten. Sequencing was performed on PBMCs, taken 16 days after intestinal transplant. Receptors were obtained from a human patient who received an intestinal transplant, so some T cells may come from the graft donor.

This chain joins TRBV6-5 and TRBJ2-7; TRBD2 matches 7 bases. Unmatched junction bases numbered 12, after V lost 5 bases and J lost 5 bases. CDR1 and CDR2 from the germline V gene are MNHEY and SVGAGI. The CDR3 covers 15 residues. The CDR3 spells CASSVNGGKTNEQYF. CDR3 nucleotides: TGTGCCAGCAGTGTAAACGGGGGGAAGACTAACGAGCAGTACTTC.

This chain uses TRBV6-7 with TRBJ2-3, with 10 bases matching TRBD2. TRBV6-7 qualifies as an ORF whose function is uncertain. CDR3 length: 15 residues. V gave up 4 bases and J gave up 3 bases; unmatched junction bases: 4. The CDR3 spells CASSWTSGKTDTQYF. The CDR3 coding sequence is TGTGCCAGCAGTTGGACTAGCGGTAAAACAGATACGCAGTATTTT.

This clone has just one count. The chain links TRBV27 to TRBJ2-1, with a possible D match to TRBD2 (6 bases). Germline CDR1 MNHEY, CDR2 SMNVEV (reference sequence). V was shortened by 5 bases and J by 4 bases, with 9 bases between the two germline ends. This CDR3 is 13 amino acids long. This CDR3 is CASSIAGYNEQFF. CDR3 DNA sequence: TGTGCCAGCAGTATCGCGGGGTACAATGAGCAGTTCTTC.

V gene TRBV4-3 combines with J gene TRBJ1-4; 7 nucleotides match TRBD1. Germline values: CDR1 LGHNA, CDR2 YSLEER. The CDR3 is 16 amino acids. Trimming cost V 0 bases and J 6 bases; bases outside gene matches: 7. This CDR3 is CASSQEIQGGYEKLFF. CDR3 coding DNA: TGCGCCAGCAGCCAAGAGATCCAGGGGGGTTATGAAAAACTGTTTTTT.

This clone has just one count. The chain combines TRBV28 with TRBJ1-2; 8 bases fit TRBD1. The CDR3 totals 14 residues. Germline values: CDR1 MDHEN, CDR2 SYDVKM. The V segment lost 3 bases and the J segment 4 bases; nucleotides outside the gene matches: 4. Written as DNA, the CDR3 is TGTGCCAGCAGTTTCGGACAGGGTAGCTATGGCTACACCTTC. This translates into CASSFGQGSYGYTF.

In this sample, this clone turned up once. The rearrangement joins TRBV7-3 to TRBJ2-1; maybe TRBD2 (6 bases). Germline V CDR1 and CDR2: SGHTA, FQGTGA. The ends were cut back, 5 bases at V and 0 bases at J, with 17 bases in the middle. This CDR3 is built from 17 residues. The CDR3 is CASSPHRTTRSYNEQFF. DNA of the CDR3: TGTGCCAGCAGCCCACACAGGACTACGCGCTCCTACAATGAGCAGTTCTTC. Variable domain in full (rest from reference TRBV7-3 and TRBJ2-1): GAGVSQTPSNKVTEKGKYVELRCDPISGHTALYWYRQSLGQGPEFLIYFQGTGAADDSGLPNDRFFAVRPEGSVSTLKIQRTERGDSAVYLCASSPHRTTRSYNEQFFGPGTRLTVL.

This clone is a singleton in its sample. V is TRBV5-1 and J is TRBJ2-1; 10 bases are shared with TRBD2. With 3 bases clipped from V and 6 bases from J, the junction kept 6 bases outside the gene matches. CDR3 size: 15 residues. Germline V gene lookup returns CDR1 SGHRS and CDR2 YFSETQ. The CDR3 reads CASSSSGRVSNEQFF. In nucleotides, the CDR3 is TGCGCCAGCAGCTCGAGCGGGAGGGTCAGCAATGAGCAGTTCTTC.

The chain couples TRBV28 to TRBJ2-7; a weak D match, TRBD2 (6 bases). Trimming stripped 6 bases from V and 5 bases from J, with 14 bases between. The CDR3 length is 13 residues. Germline V CDR1 and CDR2: MDHEN, SYDVKM. This CDR3 is CASSLGGIHEQYF. The CDR3 nucleotides read TGTGCCAGCAGCCTTGGGGGGATCCACGAGCAGTACTTC.

This clone was seen a single time. This chain connects TRBV27 to TRBJ2-7, with 9 bases matching TRBD1. Germline V lookup: CDR1 MNHEY, CDR2 SMNVEV (reference sequence). This CDR3 spans 13 amino acids. V lost 7 bases and J lost 1; bases outside the gene matches: 2. The CDR3 DNA is TGTGCCAGCACCGGGACAGGGTCCTACGAGCAGTACTTC. It is translated as CASTGTGSYEQYF.

The chain is built from TRBV19 and TRBJ1-5; the D is unclear. Trimming took off 6 bases at V and 2 bases at J, with 17 bases between the two ends. Germline V gene lookup returns CDR1 LNHDA and CDR2 SQIVND (reference sequence). The CDR3 consists of 16 residues. The CDR3 nucleotides read TGTGCCAGTAGCTCCCTGACCGAGGGCGGCAATCAGCCCCAGCATTTT. Amino acid sequence: CASSSLTEGGNQPQHF.

This rearrangement joins TRBV6-5 to TRBJ2-1; the D is unclear. V lost 2 bases, J lost 8 bases, and 13 bases lay in between. The CDR3 is 14 residues long. The germline V gene encodes CDR1 MNHEY and CDR2 SVGAGI. The CDR3 region has the DNA TGTGCCAGCAGTTACAACTATCGATTGGATGAGCAGTTCTTC. Translated, it gives CASSYNYRLDEQFF.

The V and J genes are TRBV7-2 and TRBJ2-7; D is undetermined. The length of the CDR3 is 14 residues. Germline V gene lookup returns CDR1 SGHTA and CDR2 FQGNSA. Trimming left V 1 base short and J 4 bases short, with 11 bases between. The CDR3 nucleotides are TGTGCCAGCAGCTTAGGGGGATCTCGGTACGAGCAGTACTTC. Translation gives CASSLGGSRYEQYF.

This chain joins TRBV19 and TRBJ1-6, with 11 nucleotides matching TRBD1. The CDR3 loop spans 14 amino acids. Losses at the gene ends were 7 bases for V and 6 bases for J; bases not matched to a gene: 2. The germline gives CDR1 LNHDA, CDR2 SQIVND (reference sequence). The CDR3 DNA follows: TGTGCCAGTACCGGACAGGGGGCTAATTCACCCCTCCACTTT. This translates into CASTGQGANSPLHF.

The chain employs TRBV7-6 and TRBJ2-1; weak D call: TRBD2 (6 bases). The CDR3 totals 17 residues. Germline V gene sequence: CDR1 SGHVS, CDR2 FNYEAQ. V lost 0 bases and J lost 0, with 12 bases in between. The DNA of the CDR3 is TGTGCCAGCAGCTTAGCCGAGCGGGCCAGCTCCTACAATGAGCAGTTCTTC. This translates into CASSLAERASSYNEQFF.

This clone was seen once. V is TRBV6-1 and J is TRBJ1-5, with D perhaps matching TRBD1 (6 bases). Germline V gives CDR1 MNHNS, CDR2 SASEGT. Trimming stripped 1 base from V and 3 bases from J, with 10 bases between. The CDR3 consists of 15 residues. DNA for the CDR3: TGTGCCAGCAGTGAAGATGGACAGTACAATCAGCCCCAGCATTTT. Its translation: CASSEDGQYNQPQHF.

The J gene is TRBJ2-1, the V gene TRBV28, with D unresolved. Germline V gene lookup returns CDR1 MDHEN and CDR2 SYDVKM. The CDR3 is 13 residues long. Trimming removed 2 bases from V and 5 bases from J, with 7 bases in between. CDR3: CASSLAANNEQFF. In DNA form, the CDR3 reads TGTGCCAGCAGTTTAGCAGCGAACAATGAGCAGTTCTTC.

This clone showed up just a few times. This rearrangement joins TRBV19 to TRBJ1-1; D is possibly TRBD1 (5 bases). The V end lost 5 bases, the J end lost 4 bases, and 17 bases lay between the germline ends. CDR1 and CDR2 from the germline V gene are LNHDA and SQIVND (reference sequence). CDR3 length: 15 amino acids. CDR3 sequence reads: CASSPIQEVITEAFF. The CDR3 region has the DNA TGTGCCAGTAGTCCGATACAGGAGGTAATCACTGAAGCTTTCTTT.

This chain links TRBV28 with TRBJ2-2; 13 bases align to TRBD2. CDR1 and CDR2 from the germline V gene are MDHEN and SYDVKM. The V gene end was trimmed by 6 bases and the J gene end by 5 bases; junction bases not matched to a gene: 3. The CDR3 is 15 residues long. The CDR3 DNA follows: TGTGCCAGCAGCCCGGGACTAGCGGGGACCGGGGAGCTGTTTTTT. Protein product: CASSPGLAGTGELFF.

V and J are TRBV7-8 and TRBJ1-2; D gene uncertain. Trimming cost V 0 bases and J 4 bases, with 12 bases left between them. The CDR3 runs 15 residues. The germline CDR1 and CDR2 sequences are SGHVS and FQNEAQ. CDR3 bases: TGTGCCAGCAGCTTAGCGGAGGGTTCTTCCTATGGCTACACCTTC. Translating it yields CASSLAEGSSYGYTF.

The chain carries TRBV4-2 and TRBJ2-2; D unresolved. The germline V and J ends were trimmed by 3 bases and 4 bases, with 9 bases remaining between them. The germline CDR1 and CDR2 sequences are LGHNA and YNFKEQ. The CDR3 is 14 amino acids. CDR3 region: CASSHGGGTGELFF. In DNA form, the CDR3 reads TGTGCCAGCAGCCACGGTGGTGGCACCGGGGAGCTGTTTTTT.

This clone was seen just once. The rearrangement links TRBV11-2 to TRBJ1-3, with D unresolved. Germline assignment: CDR1 SGHAT and CDR2 FQNNGV. The CDR3 sequence is 15 residues long. The V and J ends lost 6 bases and 3 bases respectively, with 15 bases between them. CDR3 nucleotides: TGTGCCAGCAGTCCAGGACGGAATCTTGGAAACACCATATATTTT. It encodes CASSPGRNLGNTIYF.

The rearrangement uses TRBV9 and TRBJ1-4; no firm D call. Germline V CDR1 and CDR2: SGDLS, YYNGEE. Trimming shortened V by 4 bases and J by 0 bases, and 10 bases separated the two germline ends. The CDR3 covers 15 residues. The CDR3 protein is CASSLLGATNEKLFF. The CDR3 nucleotides read TGTGCCAGCAGCCTACTGGGTGCAACTAATGAAAAACTGTTTTTT.

V and J are TRBV6-1 and TRBJ2-7; TRBD1 matches 7 bases. Germline V lookup: CDR1 MNHNS, CDR2 SASEGT. This CDR3 spans 13 amino acids. V lost 8 bases, J lost 1 base, and 5 bases stayed unmatched. CDR3 in amino acids: CASQATGSYEQYF. CDR3 DNA sequence: TGTGCCAGCCAAGCGACAGGGTCCTACGAGCAGTACTTC.

The chain couples TRBV11-1 to TRBJ1-1; D is unclear. Germline loops: CDR1 SGHAT, CDR2 FQDESV (reference sequence). Trimming left V 4 bases short and J 0 bases short, with 6 bases between. The CDR3 spans 13 residues. The CDR3 loop reads CASSYGVNTEAFF. The CDR3 DNA is TGTGCCAGCAGCTACGGGGTGAACACTGAAGCTTTCTTT. The variable domain in full, with the rest retrieved from reference TRBV11-1 and TRBJ1-1, is EAEVAQSPRYKITEKSQAVAFWCDPISGHATLYWYRQILGQGPELLVQFQDESVVDDSQLPKDRFSAERLKGVDSTLKIQPAELGDSAMYLCASSYGVNTEAFFGQGTRLTVV.

This clone has only one observation. V is TRBV7-6 and J is TRBJ2-7, with TRBD2 matching 7 bases. This CDR3 contains 15 residues. The ends lost 1 base at V and 2 bases at J; junction bases unmatched: 5. Germline V gene data show CDR1 as SGHVS and CDR2 as FNYEAQ. The CDR3 DNA reads as TGTGCCAGCAGCTTAGGGAGCGGGACCACCTACGAGCAGTACTTC. This sequence encodes CASSLGSGTTYEQYF.

V and J are TRBV30 and TRBJ2-7; D unclear. The germline V gene encodes CDR1 GTSNPN and CDR2 SVGIG (reference sequence). V lost 4 bases to trimming and J lost 0 bases, with 10 bases between them. The CDR3 consists of 13 residues. Here the CDR3 DNA reads TGTGCCTGGATTAGCCCCAGCTCCTACGAGCAGTACTTC. Amino acids: CAWISPSSYEQYF.

The V call is TRBV27, the J call TRBJ2-2; D not resolved. Germline assignment: CDR1 MNHEY and CDR2 SMNVEV (reference sequence). Trimming removed 5 bases at V and 3 bases at J, with 1 base between. The CDR3 is 11 amino acids. This CDR3 reads CASSHTGELFF. CDR3 DNA: TGTGCCAGCAGTCACACCGGGGAGCTGTTTTTT.

The chain couples TRBV7-2 to TRBJ2-5; no firm D call. CDR1 and CDR2 (germline): SGHTA, FQGNSA. There are 15 residues in the CDR3. Trimming shortened V by 2 bases and J by 5 bases, and 15 bases separated the two germline ends. This CDR3 reads CASSLRSLSRETQYF. In DNA form, the CDR3 reads TGTGCCAGCAGCTTAAGGTCCCTTAGTAGGGAGACCCAGTACTTC.

This rearrangement joins TRBV30 to TRBJ1-1; no reliable D call. The CDR3 covers 12 residues. CDR1 is GTSNPN, CDR2 SVGIG, per germline (reference sequence). V lost 2 bases, J lost 1 base, and 5 bases lay in between. The CDR3 protein is CAWSLGNTEAFF. The DNA for the CDR3 is TGTGCCTGGAGTTTGGGGAACACTGAAGCTTTCTTT.

The chain employs TRBV6-1 and TRBJ2-1, with D perhaps TRBD2 (6 bases). Germline CDR1 reads MNHNS; CDR2 reads SASEGT. Trimming took 6 bases from V and 5 from J, leaving 17 bases between them. CDR3 length: 15 amino acids. The CDR3 loop is CASSPLGGINNEQFF. The CDR3 DNA reads TGTGCCAGCAGCCCTCTCGGCGGGATCAACAATGAGCAGTTCTTC.

The V call is TRBV2, the J call TRBJ2-7; 10 bases map to TRBD2. V lost 4 bases, J lost 2 bases, and 2 bases stayed unmatched. The CDR3 loop spans 14 amino acids. Germline values: CDR1 SNHLY, CDR2 FYNNEI. The CDR3 reads CASSALAGTYEQYF. The DNA of the CDR3 is TGTGCCAGCAGTGCACTAGCGGGAACCTACGAGCAGTACTTC.

J is TRBJ2-7 and V is TRBV19; 11 bases line up with TRBD1. Trimming removed 7 bases from V and 6 bases from J; junction bases left unmatched: 8. The germline CDR1 and CDR2 sequences are LNHDA and SQIVND (reference sequence). This CDR3 has 14 amino acids. Here the CDR3 DNA reads TGTGCCAGTACTCCGGGACAGGGGGTTGGCGAGCAGTACTTC. Its protein is CASTPGQGVGEQYF.